This paragraph covers one TCR beta chain sequence. This clonotype has ten or more counts. Its antigen specificity is not known. No much larger clonotype is one base removed from it; base qualities were not supplied. The time point label on this specimen signifies: longitudinal time-point 3. Libraries from unsorted PBMCs were made from 2 million PBMCs kept in RNAlater at -80 degrees C until RNA extraction. PBMCs were separated from peripheral blood using Ficoll-Hypaque density gradient centrifugation and then cryopreserved in liquid nitrogen. This specimen belongs to a study of neurological immune-mediated disorders (dated by TCRdb to the late 2010s). At the level of the whole study: Peripheral blood TCR-beta repertoires from HTLV-I-associated myelopathy (HAM/TSP) patients, multiple sclerosis patients and healthy controls were compared by UMI-based sequencing. The 90 to 110 TCR-beta libraries included longitudinal samples, technical triplicates and paired sorted CD4+ and CD8+ T-cell subsets alongside PBMC samples. The cohort included about 70 subjects: about 15 with HAM/TSP, some 35 with multiple sclerosis, and 20 or so healthy controls. Longitudinal HAM/TSP and healthy donors had 3 time-points each (about 3-45 month intervals). Study-wide conclusions, independent of this receptor: Expanded clones from different subjects shared no identical CDR3 amino acid sequences, which suggests that TCR-beta repertoires were private in all groups. TCR clonal expansion was greatest in HAM/TSP patients and smallest in MS patients, who ranked below even healthy controls.

cDNA synthesis used template-switch 5'RACE with a primer carrying a 10-nucleotide random unique molecular identifier tagging each TCR transcript. Each sequencing run produced over 160 million TCR-beta sequences covering 15-18 subjects. The RNeasy kit was used to extract total RNA. TCR-beta VDJ regions were amplified with primers for the TCR constant region and the 5'RACE anchor, using the KAPA Real-time Library Amplification kit. Sample indexes and Illumina adaptors were added in a first PCR, after which library yield was increased in a second PCR. After Ampure bead purification, the roughly 650 bp TCR product was size-selected on a 2% E-gel SizeSelection system. Before pooling, libraries had their quality checked on a Bioanalyzer, their concentration measured with Qubit, and their quantity determined with the Kapa Library Quantification kit. An Illumina HiSeq 2500 sequenced the libraries paired-end 2 x 150 bp. To increase sequence diversity, 25-30% phiX was spiked into each library pool. For the original study's pipeline: The quality-filtered reads were processed with the UMI-based MiGEC pipeline, whose error correction step removed more than 80% of the raw TCR sequences. IMGT germline references were used for alignment of VDJ genes, and clonotypes were defined by a unique CDR3 amino acid sequence together with V-J genes. Clonal expansion, Shannon diversity and CDR3 relatedness (CalcPairwiseDistances, ClusterSamples) were evaluated with VDJtools, and phylogenetic trees were built with CLCbio workbench. Clones with at least 8 unique UMIs were defined as expanded, with this threshold being based on coefficient-of-variation modelling across technical triplicates. TCRdb reworked the public reads: Q25 trimming with fastp, MiXCR clone assembly, productive beta chains retained. Rows with a matching CDR3 protein are joined into one entry that keeps the most common DNA and genes. The V and J calls, along with clone size, are taken from TCRdb and not from the paper's own processing. For this sample the table gives over 90,000 distinct CDR3 sequences, of which 10% to 11% were detected only once. The ten largest account for more than 2.5% of the sample.

Relative to germline, V is missing 2 bases and J is missing 0 bases, with 4 bases of the junction outside any gene match. From cysteine to phenylalanine, the CDR3 is 17 amino acids long. CDR3 DNA is the only sequence kept; it has 51 bases, read in frame from the first base. Reading the germline V gene gives CDR1 SGHTA and CDR2 FQGTGA. This receptor chain uses TRBV7-3 and TRBJ2-3; the junction holds 11 bases that match TRBD2. The sequencing sample was made of PBMCs. The receptor comes from a female donor with HTLV-1-associated myelopathy (HAM/TSP). The CDR3 has the sequence CASSLLAGGRSTDTQYF. The base sequence is TGTGCCAGCAGCTTACTAGCGGGGGGTCGTAGCACAGATACGCAGTATTTT. With the rest looked up from the reference TRBV7-3 and TRBJ2-3 genes rather than sequenced, the full variable domain is GAGVSQTPSNKVTEKGKYVELRCDPISGHTALYWYRQSLGQGPEFLIYFQGTGAADDSGLPNDRFFAVRPEGSVSTLKIQRTERGDSAVYLCASSLLAGGRSTDTQYFGPGTRLTVL.